This T cell receptor beta chain derives from a study of shared clonotypes between healthy human individuals. Whole-study results and caveats: The donor pool, a small one, limited the genetic and exposure-history diversity represented.

The CDR3 is 14 residues long. The J segment lost 7 bases and the V segment lost 2 bases, leaving 7 bases of the junction unmatched. From germline, CDR1 is MNHEY and CDR2 SMNVEV (reference sequence). Those who donated were healthy HIV-negative adults, with no recent acute infections or vaccinations reported. In the case of this clone: Its target is unknown.

Original data processing: Filtering was not the same, since immunoSEQ gave junction-only sequences without quality scores. Method: immunoSEQ multiplex PCR; TCRdb's copy keeps in-frame clones and lacks some. V, J and clone size derive from that table, while D and trimming were established from the DNA sequence. The top ten clones hold roughly 13% of a sample with about 480,000 clones, 75% to 85% of them seen once. Sequenced sample: PBMCs. The sequence was collected from a middle-aged woman in good health. Some clones in this sample may be carry-over from other donors' samples. The rearrangement links TRBV27 to TRBJ1-2; 7 bases fit TRBD1. In DNA, the CDR3 is TGTGCCAGCAGTTTAGTAGGGGGCGCCGGTGGCTACACCTTC. Amino acids: CASSLVGGAGGYTF.